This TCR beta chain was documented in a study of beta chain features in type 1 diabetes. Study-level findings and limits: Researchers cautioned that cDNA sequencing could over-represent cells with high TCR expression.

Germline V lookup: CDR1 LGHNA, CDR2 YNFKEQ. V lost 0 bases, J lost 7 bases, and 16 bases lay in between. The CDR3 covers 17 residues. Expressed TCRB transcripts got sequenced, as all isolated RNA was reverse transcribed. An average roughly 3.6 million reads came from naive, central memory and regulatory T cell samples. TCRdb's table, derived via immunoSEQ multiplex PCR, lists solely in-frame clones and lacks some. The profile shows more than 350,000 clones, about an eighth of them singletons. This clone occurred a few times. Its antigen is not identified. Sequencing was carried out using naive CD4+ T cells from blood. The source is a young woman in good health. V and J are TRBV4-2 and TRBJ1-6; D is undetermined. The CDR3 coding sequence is TGTGCCAGCAGCCAAGAGATAGATTTTGGTAACAATTCACCCCTCCACTTT. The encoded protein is CASSQEIDFGNNSPLHF.